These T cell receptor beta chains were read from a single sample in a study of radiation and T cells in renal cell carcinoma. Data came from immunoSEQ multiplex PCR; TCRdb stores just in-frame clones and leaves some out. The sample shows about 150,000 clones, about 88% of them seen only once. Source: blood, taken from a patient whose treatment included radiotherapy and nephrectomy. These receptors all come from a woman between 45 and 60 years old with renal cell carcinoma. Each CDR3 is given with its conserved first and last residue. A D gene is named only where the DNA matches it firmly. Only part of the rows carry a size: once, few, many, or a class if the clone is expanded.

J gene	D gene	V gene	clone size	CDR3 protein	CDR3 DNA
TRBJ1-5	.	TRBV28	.	CASSLGRVNQPQHF	TGTGCCAGCAGTTTAGGACGGGTCAATCAGCCCCAGCATTTT
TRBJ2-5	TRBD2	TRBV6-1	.	CASSEVRTSGNVPGETQYF	TGTGCCAGCAGTGAAGTGAGGACTAGCGGTAACGTGCCGGGAGAGACCCAGTACTTC
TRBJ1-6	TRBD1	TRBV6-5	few	CASSYRQGGSPLHF	TGTGCCAGCAGTTATAGACAGGGAGGATCACCCCTCCACTTT
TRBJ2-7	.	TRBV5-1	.	CASSSGAGSLGVSYEQYF	TGCGCCAGCAGCTCCGGGGCGGGTTCTCTGGGGGTGAGCTACGAGCAGTACTTC
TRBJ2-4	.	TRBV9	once	CASSVRDAWAKNIQYF	TGTGCCAGCAGCGTAAGGGACGCCTGGGCCAAAAACATTCAGTACTTC
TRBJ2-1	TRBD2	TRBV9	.	CASSPLAGGNNEQFF	TGTGCCAGCAGCCCACTCGCGGGGGGGAACAATGAGCAGTTCTTC
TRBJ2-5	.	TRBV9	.	CASSSQRGGIQETQYF	TGTGCCAGCAGCTCACAGAGAGGGGGAATTCAAGAGACCCAGTACTTC
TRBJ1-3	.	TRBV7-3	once	CASSLGSTGNTIYF	TGTGCCAGCAGCTTAGGGTCAACTGGAAACACCATATATTTT
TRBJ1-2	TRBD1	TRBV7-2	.	CASNGDRAGGYTF	TGTGCCAGCAACGGTGACAGGGCTGGCGGCTACACCTTC
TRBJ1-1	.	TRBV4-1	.	CASSQERMNTEAFF	TGCGCCAGCAGCCAAGAGAGGATGAACACTGAAGCTTTCTTT
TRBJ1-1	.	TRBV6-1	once	CASSAVGTEAFF	TGTGCCAGCAGTGCGGTAGGCACTGAAGCTTTCTTT
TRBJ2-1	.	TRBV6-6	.	CAIKADSYNEQFF	TGTGCCATCAAGGCGGACTCCTACAATGAGCAGTTCTTC
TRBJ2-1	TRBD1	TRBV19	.	CASSIRTRDRAHEQFF	TGTGCCAGTAGTATCCGAACTCGGGACAGGGCCCATGAGCAGTTCTTC
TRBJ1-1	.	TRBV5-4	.	CASAGSGGDTEAFF	TGTGCCAGTGCAGGGTCCGGAGGTGACACTGAAGCTTTCTTT
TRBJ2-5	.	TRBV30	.	CAWSVFKRFQETQYF	TGTGCCTGGAGTGTGTTTAAACGGTTCCAAGAGACCCAGTACTTC
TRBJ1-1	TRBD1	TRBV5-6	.	CASSYFDRGGTEAFF	TGTGCCAGCAGCTATTTTGACAGGGGAGGAACTGAAGCTTTCTTT
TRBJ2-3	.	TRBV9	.	CASSVRSTDTQYF	TGTGCCAGCAGCGTCAGGTCGACAGATACGCAGTATTTT
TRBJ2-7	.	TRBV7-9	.	CASSLGRVAYEQYF	TGTGCCAGCAGCTTAGGAAGGGTAGCCTACGAGCAGTACTTC
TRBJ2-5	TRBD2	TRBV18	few	CASSPDRGGETQYF	TGTGCCAGCTCACCAGATCGCGGGGGGGAGACCCAGTACTTC
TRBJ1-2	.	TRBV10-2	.	CASSETGGGGYGYTF	TGCGCCAGCAGTGAAACTGGAGGGGGTGGCTATGGCTACACCTTC
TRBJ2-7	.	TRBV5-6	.	CASSLYFLVPYEQYF	TGTGCCAGCAGCTTGTATTTTTTGGTCCCCTACGAGCAGTACTTC
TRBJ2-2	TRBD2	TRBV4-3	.	CASSPVRTSGGDVNTGELFF	TGCGCCAGCAGCCCCGTCAGGACTAGCGGGGGGGACGTTAACACCGGGGAGCTGTTTTTT
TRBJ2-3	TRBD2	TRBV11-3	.	CASSYGLAGATDTQYF	TGTGCCAGCAGCTACGGACTAGCGGGGGCCACAGATACGCAGTATTTT
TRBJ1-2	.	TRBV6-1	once	CASSEGSAQVYGYTF	TGTGCCAGCAGTGAAGGCAGCGCCCAAGTCTATGGCTACACCTTC
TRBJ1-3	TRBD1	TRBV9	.	CASSFTGDRSGNTIYF	TGTGCCAGCAGTTTTACAGGGGACCGCTCTGGAAACACCATATATTTT
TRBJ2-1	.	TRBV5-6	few	CASSLLGGHNEQFF	TGTGCCAGCAGCTTGTTGGGCGGACACAATGAGCAGTTCTTC
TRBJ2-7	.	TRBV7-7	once	CASSLNPGGNEQYF	TGTGCTAGCAGCTTGAACCCAGGGGGGAACGAGCAGTACTTC
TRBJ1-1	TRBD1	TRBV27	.	CASSLGAGGPREAFF	TGTGCCAGCAGTCTTGGGGCAGGGGGCCCGAGGGAAGCTTTCTTT
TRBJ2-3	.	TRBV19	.	CASSLYLGGTDTQYF	TGTGCCAGTAGCCTATACTTGGGCGGCACAGATACGCAGTATTTT
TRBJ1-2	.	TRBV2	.	CASSMNQEGVNYGYTF	TGTGCCAGCAGTATGAACCAGGAGGGGGTTAACTATGGCTACACCTTC